This TCR beta chain is from a study of shared clonotypes between healthy human individuals. Germline CDR1 and CDR2: MDHEN and SYDVKM. The CDR3 is made up of 14 amino acids. J lost 7 bases, V lost 8 bases, and 13 bases had no gene match. Here immunoSEQ multiplex PCR was the method, and the copy in TCRdb shows in-frame clones only, minus some. The sample has roughly 1,600,000 clones, approximately 98.5% seen once. The rearrangement joins TRBV28 to TRBJ1-2; TRBD1 matches 7 bases. Sequenced material: naive CD4+ T cells sorted from blood. As to subset: CD45RA+ positively selected. The TCR originated in a man aged 25 to 40 in good health. Here the CDR3 DNA reads TGTGCCAGCGGGGTACCGGGACAGTTATCTGGCTACACCTTC. This sequence encodes CASGVPGQLSGYTF.